A selection of T cell receptor beta chains follows, all from one sample in a study of T-cell reconstitution after alpha-beta-depleted transplantation in children. TCRdb re-derived calls from the PCR reads in MiXCR, one entry per CDR3 protein. The sample lists about 240,000 distinct CDR3 sequences, about 25% occurring once. This sample comprised PBMCs, obtained before TCRalphabeta/CD19-depleted stem cell transplant. Receptor source: a girl aged 2-10 years with Fanconi anemia, due to receive a stem cell transplant. Each CDR3 is given with its conserved first and last residue. D genes are given only for firm matches. Rows may omit the clone size; those that give it use once, few, many or a size class.

D,J,size,V,DNA,CDR3
.,TRBJ2-1,many,TRBV4-2,TGTGCCAGCAGCCAAGTAAGAGTCACAGGGTCGGTGTACAATGAGCAGTTCTTC,CASSQVRVTGSVYNEQFF
.,TRBJ2-7,few,TRBV7-3,TGTGCCAGCAGCTTAAGGCCAGGGAGGCCCTACGAGCAGTACTTC,CASSLRPGRPYEQYF
.,TRBJ1-1,many,TRBV10-3,TGTGCCATCAGTGAGAATCCGGGGACCAACACTGAAGCTTTCTTT,CAISENPGTNTEAFF
.,TRBJ2-4,few,TRBV4-1,TGCGCCAGCAGCCAAGATGTAGCGGAGGCCAAAAACATTCAGTACTTC,CASSQDVAEAKNIQYF
.,TRBJ2-2,many,TRBV19,TGTGCCAGTAGGTCCGGGGAGCTGTTTTTT,CASRSGELFF
TRBD1,TRBJ1-2,many,TRBV6-1,TGTGCCAGCAGTGAGGGACAGGGGGTCCTTTCGAGCTACACCTTC,CASSEGQGVLSSYTF
TRBD2,TRBJ2-3,many,TRBV12-3/TRBV12-4,TGTGCCAGCACCCGACTAGCGGGAGGTATCGCAGATACGCAGTATTTT,CASTRLAGGIADTQYF
TRBD2,TRBJ2-7,.,TRBV20-1,TGCAGTGCAAAACTAGCGGGAGGGCTGGCCGAGCAGTACTTC,CSAKLAGGLAEQYF
.,TRBJ2-7,once,TRBV20-1,TGCAGTGCTACCCTACCAAGCGAGCAGTACTTC,CSATLPSEQYF
.,TRBJ2-1,many,TRBV29-1,TGCAGCGTTGAGGTTGGGGAGAGTGGTAATGAGCAGTTCTTC,CSVEVGESGNEQFF
TRBD1,TRBJ1-2,few,TRBV29-1,TGCAGCGTGGGACAGGGTTATGATGGCTACACCTTC,CSVGQGYDGYTF
.,TRBJ1-2,many,TRBV29-1,TGCAGCGTTGGAGGGGAAGATGGCTACACCTTC,CSVGGEDGYTF
TRBD1,TRBJ2-1,.,TRBV20-1,TGCAGTGCTGGCCGGGACAGGGGTGTCGATGAGCAGTTCTTC,CSAGRDRGVDEQFF
.,TRBJ2-2,many,TRBV29-1,TGCAGCGTTGAGGAGCCAGCGAACACCGGGGAGCTGTTTTTT,CSVEEPANTGELFF
.,TRBJ2-7,many,TRBV12-3/TRBV12-4,TGTGCCAGCAGTTTAATAAAAGGAAGGCAGTACTTC,CASSLIKGRQYF
TRBD2,TRBJ2-4,.,TRBV5-1,TGCGCCAGCAGCCCGGGACTAGCGGCCCCTGGCATTCAGTACTTC,CASSPGLAAPGIQYF
.,TRBJ2-7,few,TRBV20-1,TGCAGTGCTAGCGGGAGTACATCCTACGAGCAGTACTTC,CSASGSTSYEQYF
TRBD2,TRBJ2-4,few,TRBV5-1,TGCGCCAGCAGCCTGGTATTAGCGGGAGCCAAAAACATTCAGTACTTC,CASSLVLAGAKNIQYF
TRBD2,TRBJ2-5,.,TRBV27,TGTGCCAGCAGGGGAGGGGAGGAAGGGACCCAGTACTTC,CASRGGEEGTQYF
TRBD1,TRBJ2-7,.,TRBV29-1,TGCAGCGTGATGAACAGGGGGGAAGGGCAGTACTTC,CSVMNRGEGQYF
.,TRBJ2-3,many,TRBV12-3/TRBV12-4,TGTGCCAGCAGTGACCGGGACAGCACAGATACGCAGTATTTT,CASSDRDSTDTQYF
TRBD2,TRBJ2-2,.,TRBV6-4,TGTGCCAGCGGAAAAGCGGGAGGTGATTCCCCGGGGGAGCTGTTTTTT,CASGKAGGDSPGELFF
.,TRBJ2-7,.,TRBV29-1,TGCAGCGTTGACAAAACCTACGAGCAGTACTTC,CSVDKTYEQYF
.,TRBJ2-6,many,TRBV5-1,TGCGCCAGCAGCTTGGTCGGGGGCGGTGGGGCCAACGTCCTGACTTTC,CASSLVGGGGANVLTF
TRBD1,TRBJ1-1,few,TRBV7-9,TGTGCCAGCAGGACCGGGACAGGGGACACTGAAGCTTTCTTT,CASRTGTGDTEAFF
TRBD2,TRBJ2-5,few,TRBV5-6,TGTGCCAGCAGCCCGGCTGGTAGCGGGGGGGCGTTTGAGACCCAGTACTTC,CASSPAGSGGAFETQYF
TRBD2,TRBJ2-1,.,TRBV20-1,TGCAGTGCAAGGACTAGCGGTTATCGGGATGAGCAGTTCTTC,CSARTSGYRDEQFF
.,TRBJ2-1,many,TRBV5-1,TGCGCCAGCAGCTCTGACTGGCTCAATGAGCAGTTCTTC,CASSSDWLNEQFF
.,TRBJ1-1,many,TRBV29-1,TGCAGCGTTATTCCGTCTAACACTGAAGCTTTCTTT,CSVIPSNTEAFF
.,TRBJ2-7,.,TRBV12-3/TRBV12-4,TGTGCCAGCAGACTCTTCGGGGCTAATGCCTACGAGCAGTACTTC,CASRLFGANAYEQYF
.,TRBJ2-2,once,TRBV20-1,TGCAGTGCTAGGGGGCAAGGGAGGGAGCTGTTTTTT,CSARGQGRELFF
.,TRBJ2-7,few,TRBV2,TGTGCCAGCACCTTTAGAAGGCACTACGAGCAGTACTTC,CASTFRRHYEQYF
.,TRBJ1-3,few,TRBV20-1,TGCAGTGCTGCCCGGAGGGTCTCTGGAAACACCATATATTTT,CSAARRVSGNTIYF
TRBD2,TRBJ2-1,many,TRBV29-1,TGCAGCGTCCGGTCGGGGGGGTACAATGAGCAGTTCTTC,CSVRSGGYNEQFF
.,TRBJ1-2,.,TRBV29-1,TGCAGCGGTTTAGGGCCTAATGGCTACACCTTC,CSGLGPNGYTF
TRBD2,TRBJ2-7,many,TRBV12-3/TRBV12-4,TGTGCCAGCAGGATGGGACTAGCGGGCTCCTACGAGCAGTACTTC,CASRMGLAGSYEQYF
TRBD2,TRBJ2-1,few,TRBV12-3/TRBV12-4,TGTGCCAGCACCGATAGCGGGGGGGCCTACAATGAGCAGTTCTTC,CASTDSGGAYNEQFF
.,TRBJ2-3,few,TRBV28,TGTGCCAGCAGTCCTCGGGGAGAGAACACAGATACGCAGTATTTT,CASSPRGENTDTQYF
TRBD2,TRBJ2-1,many,TRBV7-3,TGTGCCAGCAGTTCAACGGGGGGAAATGAGCAGTTCTTC,CASSSTGGNEQFF
TRBD1,TRBJ2-5,.,TRBV5-1,TGCGCCAGCAGCTTAGAGACAGGGAGAACGTGGGAGACCCAGTACTTC,CASSLETGRTWETQYF
TRBD2,TRBJ2-1,many,TRBV6-1,TGTGCCAGCAGCCCTACGGGACTAGCTCTTAACAATGAGCAGTTCTTC,CASSPTGLALNNEQFF
.,TRBJ2-7,few,TRBV29-1,TGCAGCGTTGAAGTAGGGCAGGTTTCGTCCTACGAGCAGTACTTC,CSVEVGQVSSYEQYF
.,TRBJ2-7,few,TRBV18,TGTGCCAGCTCAGGGGGGGACACCGTCTACGAGCAGTACTTC,CASSGGDTVYEQYF
.,TRBJ2-1,many,TRBV7-3,TGTGCCAGCAGCTTACTCTTTGGCGATGAGCAGTTCTTC,CASSLLFGDEQFF
TRBD2,TRBJ2-3,.,TRBV4-1,TGCGCCAGCAGCCAAGATGCTAGCGGGAGTCACACAGATACGCAGTATTTT,CASSQDASGSHTDTQYF
TRBD2,TRBJ2-1,.,TRBV2,TGTGCCAGCAGTGAGCTAGCGGGGGGGCAAGGCTACAATGAGCAGTTCTTC,CASSELAGGQGYNEQFF
.,TRBJ2-5,few,TRBV20-1,TGCAGTGCCTATAGTTTGGAGACCCAGTACTTC,CSAYSLETQYF